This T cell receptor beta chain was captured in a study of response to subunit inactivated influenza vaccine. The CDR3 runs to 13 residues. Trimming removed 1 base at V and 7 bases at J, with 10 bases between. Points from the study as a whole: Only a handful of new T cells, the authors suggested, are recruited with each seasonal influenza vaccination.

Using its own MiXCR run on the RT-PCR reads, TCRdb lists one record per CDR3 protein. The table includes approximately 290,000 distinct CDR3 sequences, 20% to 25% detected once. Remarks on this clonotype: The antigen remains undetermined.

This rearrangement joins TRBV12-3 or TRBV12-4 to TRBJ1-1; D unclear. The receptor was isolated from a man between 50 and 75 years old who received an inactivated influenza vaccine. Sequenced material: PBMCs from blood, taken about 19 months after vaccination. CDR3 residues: CASSLGSPNEAFF. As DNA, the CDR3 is TGTGCCAGCAGTTTAGGCTCACCTAATGAAGCTTTCTTT.